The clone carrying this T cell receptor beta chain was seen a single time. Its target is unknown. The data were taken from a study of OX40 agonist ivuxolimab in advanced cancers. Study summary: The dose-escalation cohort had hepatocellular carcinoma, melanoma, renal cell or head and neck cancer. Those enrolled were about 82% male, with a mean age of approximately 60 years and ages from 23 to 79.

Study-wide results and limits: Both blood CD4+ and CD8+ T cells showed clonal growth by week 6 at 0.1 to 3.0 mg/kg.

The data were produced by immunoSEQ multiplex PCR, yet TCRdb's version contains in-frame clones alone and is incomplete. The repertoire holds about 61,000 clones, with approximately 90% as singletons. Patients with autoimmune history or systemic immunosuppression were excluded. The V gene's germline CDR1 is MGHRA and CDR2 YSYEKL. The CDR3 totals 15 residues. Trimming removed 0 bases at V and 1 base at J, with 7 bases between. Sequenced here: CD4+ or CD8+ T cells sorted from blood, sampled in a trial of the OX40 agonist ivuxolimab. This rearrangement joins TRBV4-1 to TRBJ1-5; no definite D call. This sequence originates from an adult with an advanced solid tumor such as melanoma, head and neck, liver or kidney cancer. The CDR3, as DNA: TGCGCCAGCAGCCAAGAGCGATACAGCAATCAGCCCCAGCATTTT. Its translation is CASSQERYSNQPQHF.